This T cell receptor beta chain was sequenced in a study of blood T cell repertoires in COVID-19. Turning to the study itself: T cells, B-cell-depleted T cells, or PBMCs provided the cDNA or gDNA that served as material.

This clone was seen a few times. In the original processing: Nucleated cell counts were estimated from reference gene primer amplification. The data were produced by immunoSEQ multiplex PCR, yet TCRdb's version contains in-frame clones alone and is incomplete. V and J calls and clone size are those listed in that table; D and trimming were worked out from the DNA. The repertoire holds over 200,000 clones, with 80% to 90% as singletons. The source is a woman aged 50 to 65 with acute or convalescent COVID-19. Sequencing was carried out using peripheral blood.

The CDR3 nucleotides read TGCGCCAGCAGCCCGGGGGGGCCTGGCACTGAAGCTTTCTTT. Translated, it gives CASSPGGPGTEAFF. The rearrangement links TRBV5-1 to TRBJ1-1, with D possibly matching TRBD1 (6 bases). V was clipped by 4 bases and J by 4 bases, with 14 bases between them. This CDR3 region has 14 residues. The germline CDR1 and CDR2 sequences are SGHRS and YFSETQ.